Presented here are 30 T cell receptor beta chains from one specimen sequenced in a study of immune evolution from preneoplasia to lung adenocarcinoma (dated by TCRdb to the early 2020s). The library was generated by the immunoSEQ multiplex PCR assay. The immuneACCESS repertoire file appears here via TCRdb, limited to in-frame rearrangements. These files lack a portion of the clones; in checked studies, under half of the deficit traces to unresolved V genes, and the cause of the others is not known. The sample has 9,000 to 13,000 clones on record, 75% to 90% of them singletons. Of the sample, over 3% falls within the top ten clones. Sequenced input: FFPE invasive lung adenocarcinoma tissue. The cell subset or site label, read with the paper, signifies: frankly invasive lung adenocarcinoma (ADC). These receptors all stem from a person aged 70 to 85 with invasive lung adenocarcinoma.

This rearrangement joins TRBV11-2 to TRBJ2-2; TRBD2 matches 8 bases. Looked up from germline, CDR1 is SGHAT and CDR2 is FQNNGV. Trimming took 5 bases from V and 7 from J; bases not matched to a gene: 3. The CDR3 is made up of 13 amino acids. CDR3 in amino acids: CASSASGYGELFF. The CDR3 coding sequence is TGTGCCAGCAGCGCTAGCGGGTACGGGGAGCTGTTTTTT.

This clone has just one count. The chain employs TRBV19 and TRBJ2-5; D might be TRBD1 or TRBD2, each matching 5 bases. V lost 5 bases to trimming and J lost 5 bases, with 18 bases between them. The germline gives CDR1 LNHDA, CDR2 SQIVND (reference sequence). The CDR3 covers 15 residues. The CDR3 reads CASSYSRDGSETQYF. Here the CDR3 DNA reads TGTGCCAGTAGTTACTCTCGGGACGGCTCGGAGACCCAGTACTTC.

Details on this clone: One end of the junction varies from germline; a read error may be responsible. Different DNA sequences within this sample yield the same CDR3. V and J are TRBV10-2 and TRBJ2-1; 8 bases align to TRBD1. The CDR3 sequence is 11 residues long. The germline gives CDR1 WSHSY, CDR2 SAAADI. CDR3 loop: CASSTGGEQFF. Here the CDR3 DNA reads TGTGCCAGCAGTACAGGGGGTGAGCAGTTCTTC.

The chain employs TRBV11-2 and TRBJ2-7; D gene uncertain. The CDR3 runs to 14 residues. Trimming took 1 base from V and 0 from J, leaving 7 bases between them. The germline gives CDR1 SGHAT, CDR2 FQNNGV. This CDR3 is CASSLVAPSYEQYF. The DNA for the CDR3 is TGTGCCAGCAGCTTAGTGGCCCCCTCCTACGAGCAGTACTTC.

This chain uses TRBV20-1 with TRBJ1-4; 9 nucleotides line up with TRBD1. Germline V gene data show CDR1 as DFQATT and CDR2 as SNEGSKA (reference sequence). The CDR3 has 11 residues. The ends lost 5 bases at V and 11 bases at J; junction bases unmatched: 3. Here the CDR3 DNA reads TGCAGTGCTTGGGACAGGGACAAACTGTTTTTT. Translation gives CSAWDRDKLFF.

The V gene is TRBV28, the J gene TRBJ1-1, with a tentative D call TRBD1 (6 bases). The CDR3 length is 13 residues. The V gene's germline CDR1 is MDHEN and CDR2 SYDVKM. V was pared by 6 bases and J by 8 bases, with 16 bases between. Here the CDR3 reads CASSLIGGGEAFF. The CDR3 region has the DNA TGTGCCAGCAGCCTGATTGGGGGGGGCGAAGCTTTCTTT.

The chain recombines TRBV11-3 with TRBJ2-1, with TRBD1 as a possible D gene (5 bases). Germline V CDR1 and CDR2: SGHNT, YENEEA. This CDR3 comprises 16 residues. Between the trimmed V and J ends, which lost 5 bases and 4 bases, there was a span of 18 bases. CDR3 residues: CASSAPGLLGYNEQFF. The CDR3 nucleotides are TGTGCCAGCAGCGCGCCAGGGCTTCTGGGATACAATGAGCAGTTCTTC.

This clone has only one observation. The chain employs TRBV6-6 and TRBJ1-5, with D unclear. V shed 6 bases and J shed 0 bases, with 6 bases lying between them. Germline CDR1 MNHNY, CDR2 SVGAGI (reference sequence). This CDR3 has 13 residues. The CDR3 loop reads CASRPDSNQPQHF. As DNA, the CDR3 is TGTGCCAGCAGGCCCGATAGCAATCAGCCCCAGCATTTT.

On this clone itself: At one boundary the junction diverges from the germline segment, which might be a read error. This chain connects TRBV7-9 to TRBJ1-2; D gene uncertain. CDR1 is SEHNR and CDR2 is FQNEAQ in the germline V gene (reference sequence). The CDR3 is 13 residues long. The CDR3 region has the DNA TGTGCCAGCAGCCTAGCTAGTAACTATGGCTACACCTTC. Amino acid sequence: CASSLASNYGYTF.

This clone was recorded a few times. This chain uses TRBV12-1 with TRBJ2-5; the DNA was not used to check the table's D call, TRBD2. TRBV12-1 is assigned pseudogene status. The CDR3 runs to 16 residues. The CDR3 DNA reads TGTGCCAGCAGCTTGGTCCGCCAAGCGGGAGTGGAGACCCAGTACTTC. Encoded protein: CASSLVRQAGVETQYF.

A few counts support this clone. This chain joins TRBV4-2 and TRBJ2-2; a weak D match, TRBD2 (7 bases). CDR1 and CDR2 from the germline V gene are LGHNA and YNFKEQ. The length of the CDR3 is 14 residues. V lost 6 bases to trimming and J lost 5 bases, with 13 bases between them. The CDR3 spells CASRGGAETGELFF. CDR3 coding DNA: TGTGCCAGCAGGGGGGGGGCAGAAACCGGGGAGCTGTTTTTT.

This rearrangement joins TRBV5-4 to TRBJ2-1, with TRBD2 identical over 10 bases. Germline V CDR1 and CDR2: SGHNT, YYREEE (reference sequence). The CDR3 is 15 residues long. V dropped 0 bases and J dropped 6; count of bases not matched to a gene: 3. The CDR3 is CASSLASGGPNEQFF. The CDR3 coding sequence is TGTGCCAGCAGCTTGGCTAGCGGGGGCCCCAATGAGCAGTTCTTC.

CDR3 in amino acids: CASGREVSYEQYF. For the CDR3, the DNA is TGTGCCAGCGGCCGGGAGGTCTCCTACGAGCAGTACTTC. V is TRBV6-1 and J is TRBJ2-7, with 7 bases fitting TRBD2. V trimming: 8 bases; J trimming: 0 bases; junction bases outside the gene matches: 4. Germline CDR1 is MNHNS and CDR2 is SASEGT. The CDR3 is made up of 13 amino acids.

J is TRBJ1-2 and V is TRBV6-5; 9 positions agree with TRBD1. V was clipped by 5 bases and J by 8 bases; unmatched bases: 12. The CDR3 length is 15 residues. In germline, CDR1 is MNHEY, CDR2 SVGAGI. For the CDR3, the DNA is TGTGCCAGCAGTAGGGGGTTGGGACAGGGTGGAGGCTACACCTTC. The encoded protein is CASSRGLGQGGGYTF.

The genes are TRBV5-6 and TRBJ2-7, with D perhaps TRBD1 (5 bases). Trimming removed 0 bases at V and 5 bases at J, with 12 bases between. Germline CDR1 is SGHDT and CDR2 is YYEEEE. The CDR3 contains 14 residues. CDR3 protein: CASSLGAGLDEQYF. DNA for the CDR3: TGTGCCAGCAGCTTGGGGGCAGGGCTTGACGAGCAGTACTTC.

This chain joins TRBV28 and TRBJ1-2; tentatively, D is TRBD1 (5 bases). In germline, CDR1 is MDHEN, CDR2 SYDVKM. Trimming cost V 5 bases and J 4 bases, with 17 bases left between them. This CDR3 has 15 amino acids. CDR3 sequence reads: CASSIGGAGLYGYTF. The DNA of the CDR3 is TGTGCCAGCAGTATCGGAGGGGCCGGCCTCTATGGCTACACCTTC.

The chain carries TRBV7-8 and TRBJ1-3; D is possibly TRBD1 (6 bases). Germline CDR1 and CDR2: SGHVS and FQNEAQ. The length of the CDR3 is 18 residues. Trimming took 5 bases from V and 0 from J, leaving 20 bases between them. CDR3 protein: CASSALGGEGLSGNTIYF. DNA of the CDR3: TGTGCCAGCAGCGCCTTAGGGGGGGAGGGGCTCTCTGGAAACACCATATATTTT.

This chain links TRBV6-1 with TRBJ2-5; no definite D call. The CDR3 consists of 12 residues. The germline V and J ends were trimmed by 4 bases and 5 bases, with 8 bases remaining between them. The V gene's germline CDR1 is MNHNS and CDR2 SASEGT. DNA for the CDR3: TGTGCCAGCAGTGTATTCGGGGAGACCCAGTACTTC. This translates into CASSVFGETQYF.

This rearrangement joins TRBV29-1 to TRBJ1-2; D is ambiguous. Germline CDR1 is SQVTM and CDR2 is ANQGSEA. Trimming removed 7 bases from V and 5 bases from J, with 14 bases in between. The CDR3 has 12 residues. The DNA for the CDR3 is TGCAGCGCGACTATCGTTCCGTATGGCTACACCTTC. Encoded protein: CSATIVPYGYTF.

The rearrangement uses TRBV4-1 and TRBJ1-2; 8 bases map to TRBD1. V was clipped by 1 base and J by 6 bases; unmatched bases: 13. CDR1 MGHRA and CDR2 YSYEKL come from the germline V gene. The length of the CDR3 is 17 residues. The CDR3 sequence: CASSQGAGGEGYDGYTF. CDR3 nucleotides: TGCGCCAGCAGCCAAGGGGCAGGGGGCGAGGGGTACGATGGCTACACCTTC.

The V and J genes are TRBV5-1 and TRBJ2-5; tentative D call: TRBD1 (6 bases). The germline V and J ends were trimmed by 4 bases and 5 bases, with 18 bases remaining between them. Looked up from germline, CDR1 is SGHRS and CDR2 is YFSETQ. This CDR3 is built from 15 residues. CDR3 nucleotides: TGCGCCAGCAGCACACAGACAGGTTGGGGCGAGACCCAGTACTTC. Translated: CASSTQTGWGETQYF.

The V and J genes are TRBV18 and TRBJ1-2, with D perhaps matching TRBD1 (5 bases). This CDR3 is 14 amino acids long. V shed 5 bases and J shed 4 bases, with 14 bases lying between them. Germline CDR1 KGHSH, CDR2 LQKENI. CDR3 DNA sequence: TGTGCCAGCTCATCCCCGGAAGGGACCTATGGCTACACCTTC. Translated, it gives CASSSPEGTYGYTF.

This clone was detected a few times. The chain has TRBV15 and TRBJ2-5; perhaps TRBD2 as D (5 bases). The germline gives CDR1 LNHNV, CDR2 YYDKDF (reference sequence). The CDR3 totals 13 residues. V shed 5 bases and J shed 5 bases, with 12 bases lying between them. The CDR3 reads CATSQFGGETQYF. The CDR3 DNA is TGTGCCACCAGCCAGTTTGGAGGCGAGACCCAGTACTTC.

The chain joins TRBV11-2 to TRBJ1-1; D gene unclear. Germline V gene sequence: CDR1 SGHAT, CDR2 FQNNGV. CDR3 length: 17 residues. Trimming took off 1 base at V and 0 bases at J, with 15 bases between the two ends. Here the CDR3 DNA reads TGTGCCAGCAGCTTAGTTCTCCTCTTACCCGTGAACACTGAAGCTTTCTTT. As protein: CASSLVLLLPVNTEAFF.

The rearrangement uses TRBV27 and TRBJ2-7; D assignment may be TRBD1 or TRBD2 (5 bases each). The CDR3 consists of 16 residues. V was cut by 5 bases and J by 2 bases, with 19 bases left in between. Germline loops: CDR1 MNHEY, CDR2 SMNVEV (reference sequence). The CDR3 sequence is CASSPGRTTVPYEQYF. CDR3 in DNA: TGTGCCAGCAGTCCGGGACGGACGACAGTCCCCTACGAGCAGTACTTC.

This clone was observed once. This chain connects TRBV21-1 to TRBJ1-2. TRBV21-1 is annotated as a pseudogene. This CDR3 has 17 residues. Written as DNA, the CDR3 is TGTGCCAGCAGCCCGCGGGGGCAGGCGCGGATACACTATGGCTACACCTTC. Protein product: CASSPRGQARIHYGYTF.

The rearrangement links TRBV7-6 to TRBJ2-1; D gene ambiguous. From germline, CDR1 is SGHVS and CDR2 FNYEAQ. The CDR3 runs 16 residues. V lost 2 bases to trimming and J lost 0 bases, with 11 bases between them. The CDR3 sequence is CASSLMATSSYNEQFF. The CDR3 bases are TGTGCCAGCAGCTTAATGGCTACCAGCTCCTACAATGAGCAGTTCTTC.

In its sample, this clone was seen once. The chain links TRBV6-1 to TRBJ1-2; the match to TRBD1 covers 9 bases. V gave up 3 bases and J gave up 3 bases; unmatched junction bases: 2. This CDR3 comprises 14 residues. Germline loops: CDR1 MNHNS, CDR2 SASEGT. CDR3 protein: CASSEGQGYYGYTF. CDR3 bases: TGTGCCAGCAGTGAGGGACAGGGATACTATGGCTACACCTTC.

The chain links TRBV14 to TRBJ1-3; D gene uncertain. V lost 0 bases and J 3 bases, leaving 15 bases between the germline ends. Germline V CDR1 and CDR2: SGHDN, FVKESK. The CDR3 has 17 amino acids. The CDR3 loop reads CASSQERGLKSGNTIYF. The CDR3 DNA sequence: TGTGCCAGCAGCCAAGAACGCGGGCTGAAAAGTGGAAACACCATATATTTT. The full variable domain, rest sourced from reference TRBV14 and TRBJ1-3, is EAGVTQFPSHSVIEKGQTVTLRCDPISGHDNLYWYRRVMGKEIKFLLHFVKESKQDESGMPNNRFLAERTGGTYSTLKVQPAELEDSGVYFCASSQERGLKSGNTIYFGEGSWLTVV.

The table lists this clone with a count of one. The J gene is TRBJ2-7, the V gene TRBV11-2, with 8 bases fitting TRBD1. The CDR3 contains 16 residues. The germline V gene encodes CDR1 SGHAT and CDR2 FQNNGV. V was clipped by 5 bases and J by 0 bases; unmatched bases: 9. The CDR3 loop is CASSPSGDRSSYEQYF. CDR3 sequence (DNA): TGTGCCAGCAGCCCCTCGGGGGACAGGAGCTCCTACGAGCAGTACTTC.